This T cell receptor beta chain derives from a study of regulatory T cells in long-lasting Graves disease (dated by TCRdb to the early 2020s). Notes on the research overall: Antithyroid drugs had been taken for less than 3 months by newly diagnosed Graves' disease patients. Patients with persistent Graves' disease were compared with patients with newly diagnosed Graves' disease using TCR sequencing and RNA sequencing of peripheral blood. The study was registered as a clinical trial and conducted in China. TCR sequencing covered roughly 13 persistent and around 20 newly diagnosed Graves' disease patients, around 33 samples in total. What the research found in general, with its limitations: Only the TCR beta chain was sequenced and analyzed. As a limitation, the authors acknowledged that the small sample size may reduce accuracy. Only peripheral blood was studied, because thyroid tissue, the primary lesion, was inaccessible. Compared with newly diagnosed patients, patients with persistent Graves' disease had lower TCR Shannon entropy and fewer highly expanded clones, which suggests clonal expansion. More public clonotypes were shared among persistent patients (roughly 2,700) than among newly diagnosed patients (966). Preferential use of TRBV28, TRBJ1-2 and TRBJ2-5 was observed in persistent disease, whereas TRBV20-1 and TRBJ2-1 were favored in newly diagnosed disease.

The method was multiplex PCR. The reads were generated on an Illumina HiSeq 4000. iRepertoire HTBI primers and Arm-PCR amplification of CDR3 regions were used to construct TCR beta libraries. Before sequencing, the PCR products underwent gel purification. Under the source paper's analysis protocol: Across samples, 60 to 80 TRBV and 15 or so TRBJ segments were identified and used for gene usage analysis of CDR3 amino acid clonotypes. Filtered high-quality paired reads were merged into contigs using COPE and FqMerger. BLAST was used to align contigs to IMGT TRBV, TRBD and TRBJ reference genes, and CDR3 was defined according to IMGT. Highly expanded clones were defined as clonotypes with a frequency above 0.1%. Shannon entropy was used to measure repertoire diversity, and the Gini coefficient was used to measure V-J evenness. Clonotypes shared by more than one individual were considered public. TCRdb itself trimmed the public reads at Q25 with fastp, ran MiXCR and retained productive beta chains. Rows merge per CDR3 protein into single entries with the most common DNA and genes. TCRdb's processing, not the authors', yielded these V and J calls. This sample has hundreds of thousands of distinct CDR3 sequences in its table, and about 16% of those were observed once. The ten largest clones represent around a quarter of the sample.

As encoded in the germline V gene (reference sequence), CDR1 is MNHEY while CDR2 is SMNVEV. The CDR3 runs 15 residues from the cysteine to the phenylalanine. CDR3 DNA is the only sequence kept; it has 45 bases, read in frame from the first base. Deletion took 4 bases off V and 0 bases off J, with a span of 7 bases between the germline ends. There are a few counts of this clonotype. Which antigen it targets is not known. No base-level quality is on record; no much larger clone is a single base apart. Per the publication, the time point label means: newly diagnosed GD, antithyroid drugs for less than 3 months. For both TCR sequencing and RNA sequencing, RNA was extracted from PBMCs using TRIzol. Graves' disease was diagnosed according to American Thyroid Association guidelines. Patients were recruited from an endocrinology department in Xi'an, China. From each patient, about 9 milliliters of peripheral blood was collected into an EDTA anticoagulant tube. Ficoll Paque Plus density gradient separation was used to isolate PBMCs, and no further T cell sorting was performed. An Agilent 2100 Bioanalyzer and agarose gel were used to check RNA quality, and a NanoDrop 2000 was used to measure RNA concentration.

These data also formed part of another study, on T cells in Graves' hyperthyroidism and ophthalmopathy. As that second study puts it: A patient counted as having stable Graves' hyperthyroidism if no progression to ophthalmopathy occurred over 18 months of follow-up. Hyperthyroidism patients were newly diagnosed, had a disease duration of under 2 months, and were aged 18 to 65 years. The study excluded patients with uncontrolled infections, other autoimmune diseases, pregnancy or lactation. Clinical symptoms, serum thyroxine and TRAb, thyroid ultrasound, and orbital computed tomography formed the basis for the diagnoses. The TCR CDR3 was subjected to a first round of RT-PCR using the HTBI primer set and the Qiagen OneStep RT-PCR kit. Blood samples also contained most of the expanded thyroid clonotypes (frequency above 0.001), which suggests that blood repertoires may reflect thyroid immune responses. A 13 V-J signature model separated ophthalmopathy from stable hyperthyroidism, with 87.88% sensitivity and about 81% specificity in cross-validation and 80%/75% in testing. In validation, the model predicted progression to ophthalmopathy with just under 71% sensitivity and about 72% specificity, a median of around 6.6 months before onset. A discovery cohort of fewer than 110 patients, about 40 with Graves' ophthalmopathy and fewer than 65 with stable Graves' hyperthyroidism, was used to find distinguishing TCR V-J signatures. An independent validation cohort of 18 to 20 hyperthyroidism patients and approximately 17 patients who later progressed to ophthalmopathy tested prospective prediction of ophthalmopathy. The roughly 94 discovery patients were randomly divided into training and test sets at a 7:3 ratio. In addition, the study compared T-cell repertoires in thyroid tissue and in blood from about six Graves' hyperthyroidism patients. After sampling, hyperthyroidism patients received methimazole starting at 30 mg daily, and ophthalmopathy patients received high-dose intravenous methylprednisolone. Libraries were constructed in a second round of multiplex PCR, after which size selection and purification were performed. Paired-end sequencing of the libraries was performed with 100 bp reads on an Illumina HiSeq2000. Raw data were processed with SOAPnuke, discarding reads with adapters, uncalled bases, mean Phred below 15, or no exact constant-primer or identifier match. High-quality paired reads were merged with COPE v1.2.5, and unique nucleotide sequences were defined as clonotypes. MiTCR v1.1 was used to align clonotypes to the IMGT TRBV, TRBD and TRBJ reference segments. Analysis was restricted to V-J combinations with a frequency above 0.0001, which covered approximately 99% of repertoires. A TCS score was defined as the ratio of F50 (clonal expansion) to E x V (chaos), with BLOSUM62-based TCRdist applied between CDR3 peptides within each V-J. Welch's t-statistics and random forest reduced around 550 V-J features to roughly 13, which were used in a naive Bayes classifier (R e1071). Sample size was not statistically predetermined, and investigators were not blinded to group allocation. The paper reports TCR Vbeta CDR3 sequencing of over 130 peripheral blood samples: approximately 41 ophthalmopathy, fewer than 80 hyperthyroidism and approximately 17 progressor patients.

This TCR was recovered from a woman aged 35-65 years with Graves disease. Donor details come from another sample of the same person, matched by shared clones. Here the chain combines TRBV27 and TRBJ2-6, with a weak D call of TRBD1 (5 bases match). The sequenced sample was peripheral blood mononuclear cells (PBMCs), obtained at new diagnosis, from a patient treated with antithyroid drugs. The bases read TGTGCCAGCAGTTCCCAGGGCTCTGGGGCCAACGTCCTGACTTTC. It is translated as CASSSQGSGANVLTF.